What follows describes a single T cell receptor beta chain. This table comes from immunoSEQ multiplex PCR, and its TCRdb copy is limited to in-frame clones, with some not included. In the table there are 200,000 to 250,000 clones, approximately 84% of which are singletons. The sample originates from a study of blood T cell repertoires in COVID-19. Study in general: T cells, B-cell-depleted T cells, or PBMCs provided the cDNA or gDNA that served as material.

Living in about two dozen US areas, the participants were between roughly 18 and 89 years of age. Membership in each cohort depended on participant-reported clinical history. Two negative PCRs, clearance, or symptom resolution characterized the recovered Cohort 3 donors. This TCR came from a man aged 60 to 69 who had recovered from COVID-19. Material: PBMCs or T cells enriched from blood (not recorded which).

CDR3 sequence (DNA): TGTGCCAGCAGCTTAGTGGGACTAGGGGACTCCACAGATACGCAGTATTTT. It translates to CASSLVGLGDSTDTQYF. The V call is TRBV7-9, the J call TRBJ2-3; 8 bases line up with TRBD2. This CDR3 is 17 amino acids long. Germline V gives CDR1 SEHNR, CDR2 FQNEAQ (reference sequence). Losses at the gene ends were 1 base for V and 2 bases for J; bases not matched to a gene: 8.